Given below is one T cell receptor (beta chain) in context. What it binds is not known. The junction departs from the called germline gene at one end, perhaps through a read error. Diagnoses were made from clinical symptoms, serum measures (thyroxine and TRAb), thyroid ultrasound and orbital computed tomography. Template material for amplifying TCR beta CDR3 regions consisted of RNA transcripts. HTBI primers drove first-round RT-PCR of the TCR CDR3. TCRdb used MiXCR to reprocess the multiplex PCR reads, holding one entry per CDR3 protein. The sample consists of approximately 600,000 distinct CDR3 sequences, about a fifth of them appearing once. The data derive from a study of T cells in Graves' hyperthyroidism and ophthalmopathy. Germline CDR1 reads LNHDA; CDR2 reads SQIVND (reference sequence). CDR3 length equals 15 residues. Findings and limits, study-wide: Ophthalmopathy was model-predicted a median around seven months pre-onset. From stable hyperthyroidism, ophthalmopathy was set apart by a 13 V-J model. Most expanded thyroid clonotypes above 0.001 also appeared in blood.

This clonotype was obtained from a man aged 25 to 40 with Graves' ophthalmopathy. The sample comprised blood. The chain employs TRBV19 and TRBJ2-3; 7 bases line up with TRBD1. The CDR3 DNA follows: TGTGCCAGTAGTCTGGGACAGATTAGCACAGCTACGCAGTATTTT. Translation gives CASSLGQISTATQYF.